The 13 T cell receptor beta chains below come from one sample, sequenced in a study of cytomegalovirus exposure and HLA in healthy donors. A multiplex PCR was run with 60 Vbeta primers and 13 Jbeta primers. TCRdb's table, derived via immunoSEQ multiplex PCR, lists solely in-frame clones and lacks some. Here the sample spans 75,000 to 90,000 clones, approximately 80% being singletons. Sequenced input: PBMCs. The receptors originated from a human donor in good health.

V gene TRBV9 combines with J gene TRBJ1-1, with 10 bases that match TRBD1. After removal of 4 bases from V and 3 bases from J, the junction contained 6 bases not matched to a gene. This CDR3 contains 15 residues. The germline gives CDR1 SGDLS, CDR2 YYNGEE. CDR3 sequence reads: CASSLRQGADTEAFF. DNA of the CDR3: TGTGCCAGCAGCCTGCGACAGGGGGCGGACACTGAAGCTTTCTTT.

This chain joins TRBV27 and TRBJ2-1; tentatively, D is TRBD1 (6 bases). V dropped 6 bases and J dropped 1 base, with 7 bases sitting between them. The CDR3 length is 13 residues. The germline V gene encodes CDR1 MNHEY and CDR2 SMNVEV (reference sequence). The CDR3 DNA follows: TGTGCCAGCAGGGGGGCGTCCTACAATGAGCAGTTCTTC. Encoded protein: CASRGASYNEQFF.

Here the CDR3 reads CASSPRESPGELFF. DNA for the CDR3: TGTGCCAGCTCACCAAGAGAATCTCCCGGGGAGCTGTTTTTT. The genes are TRBV18 and TRBJ2-2; unclear D gene. This CDR3 contains 14 residues. Germline V gene lookup returns CDR1 KGHSH and CDR2 LQKENI. V was cut by 2 bases and J by 6 bases, with 10 bases left in between.

This clone showed up just a few times. The V call is TRBV5-1, the J call TRBJ2-1; D is possibly TRBD1 (5 bases). Germline CDR1 is SGHRS and CDR2 is YFSETQ. This CDR3 has 12 amino acids. V gave up 5 bases and J gave up 13 bases, with 16 bases separating them. CDR3 DNA sequence: TGCGCCAGCAGATTCCAGGGTTTTCGCCAGTTCTTC. Residues: CASRFQGFRQFF.

The chain's CDR3 is CASGTSGGNEQFF. In DNA, the CDR3 is TGTGCCAGCGGGACTAGCGGGGGTAATGAGCAGTTCTTC. The chain is built from TRBV6-5 and TRBJ2-1; 14 bases align to TRBD2. Trimming removed 8 bases from V and 7 bases from J; junction bases left unmatched: 1. Germline V gene lookup returns CDR1 MNHEY and CDR2 SVGAGI. The CDR3 totals 13 residues.

Comments on this clone: Compared with germline, one end of the junction differs, possibly owing to a read error. V gene TRBV7-7 combines with J gene TRBJ2-2; maybe TRBD2 (7 bases). Germline lookup yields CDR1 SSHAT and CDR2 FNYEAQ (reference sequence). This CDR3 region has 15 residues. CDR3 coding DNA: TGTGCTAGCAGCTTCGTGGAGGGGGGGCCAGGGGAGCTGTTTTTT. Its translation: CASSFVEGGPGELFF.

V is TRBV25-1 and J is TRBJ2-1, with 8 bases that match TRBD1. Trimming cost V 3 bases and J 7 bases; bases outside gene matches: 5. Germline CDR1 MGHDK, CDR2 SYGVNS. The CDR3 extends over 14 amino acids. In nucleotides, the CDR3 is TGTGCCAGCAGTGATCAGGGGGCATTAAATGAGCAGTTCTTC. The encoded protein is CASSDQGALNEQFF.

J is TRBJ2-7 and V is TRBV2; D perhaps matches TRBD1 (6 bases). CDR1 is SNHLY and CDR2 is FYNNEI in the germline V gene. The CDR3 contains 16 residues. Trimming left V 1 base short and J 2 bases short, with 15 bases between. CDR3 nucleotides: TGTGCCAGCAGTGAAGTGTCGGGACACAGCCCCTACGAGCAGTACTTC. This encodes CASSEVSGHSPYEQYF.

The gene calls are TRBV6-4 and TRBJ1-1, with a weak D call TRBD1 (5 bases). V lost 6 bases, J lost 3 bases, and 14 bases lay in between. There are 14 residues in the CDR3. Germline CDR1 reads MRHNA; CDR2 reads SNTAGT. The DNA of the CDR3 is TGTGCCAGCAGCCCGGGGGGGGAAGACACTGAAGCTTTCTTT. This codes for CASSPGGEDTEAFF.

The rearrangement links TRBV30 to TRBJ2-5; TRBD2 aligns across 12 bases. This CDR3 is built from 14 residues. CDR1 and CDR2 from the germline V gene are GTSNPN and SVGIG (reference sequence). J gave up 5 bases and V 2 bases, and 3 bases lay outside the gene matches. Written as DNA, the CDR3 is TGTGCCTGGAGTCCAGGACTAGCGGGGGAGACCCAGTACTTC. Encoded protein: CAWSPGLAGETQYF.

This clone was seen just once. CDR3 bases: TGTGCCAGCAGCCGCATCTTAACGTCAGGGGGCAGGAGAGATGAAAAACTGTTTTTT. This encodes CASSRILTSGGRRDEKLFF. The chain recombines TRBV7-9 with TRBJ1-4; 8 nucleotides line up with TRBD1. The trim removed 5 bases at V and 6 bases at J, leaving 20 bases unmatched. The CDR3 has 19 amino acids. From germline, CDR1 is SEHNR and CDR2 FQNEAQ (reference sequence).

The V gene is TRBV7-8, the J gene TRBJ2-7; D gene unclear. CDR1 and CDR2 (germline): SGHVS, FQNEAQ. There are 12 residues in the CDR3. V was clipped by 0 bases and J by 7 bases, with 7 bases between them. DNA for the CDR3: TGTGCCAGCAGCTTAGCGACTGGTGAGCAGTACTTC. Its translation is CASSLATGEQYF.

The rearrangement joins TRBV27 to TRBJ2-4, with TRBD1 matching over 8 bases. The CDR3 contains 12 residues. Trimming at V came to 6 bases and at J to 6 bases, leaving 1 base not matched to a gene. Germline CDR1 MNHEY, CDR2 SMNVEV (reference sequence). The CDR3 nucleotides read TGTGCCAGCAGAACAGGGGGAAACATTCAGTACTTC. Protein: CASRTGGNIQYF.